The 21 T cell receptor beta chains below were found in one sample sequenced in a study of Graves' ophthalmopathy and Graves' hyperthyroidism. Scientists amplified the TCR beta CDR3 regions from RNA transcripts. The first round was an RT-PCR with HTBI primers, and the second round was a multiplex PCR. MiXCR, applied by TCRdb to the multiplex PCR reads, yields one record per CDR3 protein. The data hold about 480,000 distinct CDR3 sequences, with approximately 15% observed a single time. Source material: blood. The receptors come from a woman younger than 45 with Graves' ophthalmopathy.

Ten or more counts support this clonotype. This chain joins TRBV6-5 and TRBJ1-1; D unresolved. Germline values: CDR1 MNHEY, CDR2 SVGAGI. Trimming removed 2 bases at V and 1 base at J, with 14 bases between. CDR3 size: 16 residues. For the CDR3, the DNA is TGTGCCAGCAGTTACGCGGCACCTCCAGGGAACACTGAAGCTTTCTTT. It codes for CASSYAAPPGNTEAFF.

With respect to this clonotype: This may be a read error: a much more frequent sequence differs by one nucleotide. It is likely a read error, because the conserved phenylalanine at the end of the CDR3 is missing. The chain joins TRBV27 to TRBJ1-2, with unresolved D. Germline V gives CDR1 MNHEY, CDR2 SMNVEV (reference sequence). The CDR3 sequence is 13 residues long. The V and J ends lost 2 bases and 7 bases respectively, with 11 bases between them. In DNA, the CDR3 is TGTGCCAGCAGTTTAGGGGTTCTCGGTGGCTACACCTCC. This encodes CASSLGVLGGYTS.

This clonotype came up many times. DNA for the CDR3: TGTGCCACCTCGGGGCTGTCGAACACCGGGGAGCTGTTTTTT. Residues: CATSGLSNTGELFF. The J gene is TRBJ2-2, the V gene TRBV27, with D perhaps TRBD1 or TRBD2 (5 bases each). The CDR3 is made up of 14 amino acids. V was clipped by 10 bases and J by 0 bases, with 12 bases between them. Germline values: CDR1 MNHEY, CDR2 SMNVEV (reference sequence).

This clonotype has at least ten counts. The chain uses TRBV20-1 and TRBJ1-5; no clear D. The CDR3 consists of 16 residues. The V gene's germline CDR1 is DFQATT and CDR2 SNEGSKA (reference sequence). The ends were cut back, 0 bases at V and 1 base at J, with 13 bases in the middle. CDR3 coding DNA: TGCAGTGCTAGAGATCACGGGGTTATAAGCAATCAGCCCCAGCATTTT. This gives the protein CSARDHGVISNQPQHF.

This clonotype was seen at least ten times. V usage is TRBV19 and J usage is TRBJ1-1; the D gene is possibly TRBD1 (5 bases). The V end lost 9 bases, the J end lost 1 base, and 9 bases lay between the germline ends. Per the germline V gene, CDR1 is LNHDA and CDR2 is SQIVND (reference sequence). The length of the CDR3 is 12 residues. CDR3 DNA sequence: TGTGCCAGCTCCGACAGGAACACTGAAGCTTTCTTT. It translates to CASSDRNTEAFF.

Many counts were recorded for this clonotype. The chain couples TRBV27 to TRBJ2-2; 7 bases are a match to TRBD2. The junction had 7 bases not matched to a gene; V was cut back by 4 bases and J by 2 bases. CDR3 length: 16 amino acids. Germline V lookup: CDR1 MNHEY, CDR2 SMNVEV (reference sequence). CDR3 region: CASSWAGTINTGELFF. The CDR3 bases are TGTGCCAGCAGTTGGGCGGGGACTATTAACACCGGGGAGCTGTTTTTT.

This clonotype was found many times. The CDR3 loop is CASSQDSRSYEQYF. The DNA for the CDR3 is TGTGCCAGCAGCCAAGATTCTAGGTCCTACGAGCAGTACTTC. V and J are TRBV3-1 and TRBJ2-7; unclear D gene. The CDR3 has 14 amino acids. Between the trimmed V and J ends, which lost 0 bases and 1 base, there was a span of 7 bases. Germline CDR1 reads LGHDT; CDR2 reads YNNKEL (reference sequence).

This clonotype showed up just a few times. This may stem from a read error, because a much larger clone lies one nucleotide away. J is TRBJ1-1 and V is TRBV28; D unclear. CDR1 is MDHEN and CDR2 is SYDVKM in the germline V gene. This CDR3 has 13 amino acids. CDR3 bases: TGTTCCAGCAACGCAAACGGACGTACTGAAGCTTTCTTT. Translating gives CSSNANGRTEAFF.

The table lists this clonotype with many counts. The chain combines TRBV5-1 with TRBJ1-5; D remains unclear. Germline V CDR1 and CDR2: SGHRS, YFSETQ. The CDR3 sequence is 17 residues long. V was cut by 1 base and J by 2 bases, with 16 bases left in between. CDR3 bases: TGCGCCAGCAGCTTGCGGCCCCTCGGGAGTGGCAATCAGCCCCAGCATTTT. Translating gives CASSLRPLGSGNQPQHF.

This clonotype came up a few times. The chain has TRBV12-3 or TRBV12-4 and TRBJ2-5, with 10 bases fitting TRBD1. The CDR3 is 17 residues long. Trimming cost V 2 bases and J 4 bases; bases outside gene matches: 10. The CDR3 DNA follows: TGTGCCAGCAGTTTATTTGGGGACAGGGGAGGTGTAGAGACCCAGTACTTC. Its protein product is CASSLFGDRGGVETQYF.

This clonotype was observed many times. The CDR3 is CASSPTGVYEQYF. The CDR3 nucleotides are TGTGCCAGCAGTCCTACAGGGGTCTACGAGCAGTACTTC. The chain recombines TRBV6-1 with TRBJ2-7, with 7 bases identical to TRBD1. The germline gives CDR1 MNHNS, CDR2 SASEGT. V was clipped by 5 bases and J by 3 bases; unmatched bases: 4. The CDR3 contains 13 residues.

This clonotype was recorded many times. J is TRBJ1-2 and V is TRBV28, with D unclear. Germline V gene data show CDR1 as MDHEN and CDR2 as SYDVKM. CDR3 length: 13 residues. Trimming cost V 6 bases and J 3 bases, with 11 bases left between them. The CDR3 DNA sequence: TGTGCCAGCAGACCCGGGCGGGACTATGGCTACACCTTC. As protein: CASRPGRDYGYTF.

V and J are TRBV25-1 and TRBJ1-2; D ambiguous. This CDR3 has 16 residues. Trimming cost V 0 bases and J 1 base, with 12 bases left between them. Per the germline V gene, CDR1 is MGHDK and CDR2 is SYGVNS. CDR3 region: CASSEYVGVFNYGYTF. The CDR3 coding sequence is TGTGCCAGCAGTGAATACGTCGGGGTATTTAACTATGGCTACACCTTC.

This chain uses TRBV18 with TRBJ1-1; 7 bases line up with TRBD1. J gave up 11 bases and V 3 bases, and 9 bases lay outside the gene matches. This CDR3 is built from 13 residues. Germline CDR1 is KGHSH and CDR2 is LQKENI. CDR3 region: CASSPEGQNWAFF. Written as DNA, the CDR3 is TGTGCCAGCTCACCGGAGGGACAGAATTGGGCTTTCTTT.

This clonotype was observed at least ten times. The genes are TRBV6-2 or TRBV6-3 and TRBJ1-2; D not certain. Germline V gives CDR1 MNHEY, CDR2 SVGEGT. The V gene lost 2 bases and the J gene lost 8 bases, with 24 bases spanning the gap. The CDR3 contains 17 residues. Written as DNA, the CDR3 is TGTGCCAGCAGTTACCCCCCCCAACAGAGTCCTCCTCGAGGCTACACCTTC. Translating gives CASSYPPQQSPPRGYTF.

This clonotype was seen at least ten times. The chain combines TRBV6-1 with TRBJ2-7; 11 bases align to TRBD1. The CDR3 is made up of 15 amino acids. Germline-derived CDR1 and CDR2 are MNHNS and SASEGT. J gave up 5 bases and V 4 bases, and 7 bases lay outside the gene matches. The CDR3 DNA follows: TGTGCCAGCAGTGGAGGGACAGGGGGAAGCGACGAGCAGTACTTC. Protein product: CASSGGTGGSDEQYF.

The sample holds one count of this clonotype. The chain is built from TRBV15 and TRBJ1-2, with D unclear. Looked up from germline, CDR1 is LNHNV and CDR2 is YYDKDF (reference sequence). Trimming left V 0 bases short and J 8 bases short, with 7 bases between. The CDR3 spans 12 residues. DNA for the CDR3: TGTGCCACCAGCAGAGATCGAGTGGGCTACACCTTC. It codes for CATSRDRVGYTF. Looking up the rest from reference TRBV15 and TRBJ1-2 gives the full variable domain: DAMVIQNPRYQVTQFGKPVTLSCSQTLNHNVMYWYQQKSSQAPKLLFHYYDKDFNNEADTPDNFQSRRPNTSFCFLDIRSPGLGDTAMYLCATSRDRVGYTFGSGTRLTVV.

The chain joins TRBV15 to TRBJ1-2; D might be TRBD1 (5 bases). V lost 4 bases and J 7 bases, leaving 22 bases between the germline ends. The germline CDR1 and CDR2 sequences are LNHNV and YYDKDF (reference sequence). The CDR3 covers 16 residues. CDR3 residues: CATSKNLGPIGLGYTF. The CDR3 DNA sequence: TGTGCCACCAGCAAAAACTTGGGACCCATAGGGCTTGGCTACACCTTC.

This clonotype was observed a handful of times. This rearrangement joins TRBV3-1 to TRBJ2-7; D tentatively reads TRBD1 or TRBD2 (5 bases each). Trimming pared 2 bases from V and 3 bases from J, leaving 14 bases between. Germline-derived CDR1 and CDR2 are LGHDT and YNNKEL (reference sequence). This CDR3 spans 15 amino acids. The CDR3: CASSQNSLRGYEQYF. The CDR3 nucleotides are TGTGCCAGCAGCCAAAACTCACTGAGGGGCTACGAGCAGTACTTC.

A few counts support this clonotype. A read error is possible here, since a much larger clone lies one base away. This chain uses TRBV30 with TRBJ2-2; TRBD1 might be the D (5 bases). CDR1 and CDR2 (germline): GTSNPN, SVGIG (reference sequence). The CDR3 sequence is 15 residues long. V gave up 8 bases and J gave up 3 bases, with 19 bases separating them. DNA of the CDR3: TGTGCCGTAACCCCTGGGGCAGGGTACACCGGGGAGCTGTTTTTT. This sequence encodes CAVTPGAGYTGELFF.

This clonotype was counted at least ten times. The rearrangement links TRBV24-1 to TRBJ1-5; TRBD1 might be the D (6 bases). V was shortened by 5 bases and J by 7 bases, with 14 bases between the two germline ends. From germline, CDR1 is KGHDR and CDR2 SFDVKD. The CDR3 runs 14 residues. CDR3 protein: CATSVPGAGQPQHF. The CDR3 DNA reads as TGTGCCACCAGTGTTCCGGGGGCCGGCCAGCCCCAGCATTTT.